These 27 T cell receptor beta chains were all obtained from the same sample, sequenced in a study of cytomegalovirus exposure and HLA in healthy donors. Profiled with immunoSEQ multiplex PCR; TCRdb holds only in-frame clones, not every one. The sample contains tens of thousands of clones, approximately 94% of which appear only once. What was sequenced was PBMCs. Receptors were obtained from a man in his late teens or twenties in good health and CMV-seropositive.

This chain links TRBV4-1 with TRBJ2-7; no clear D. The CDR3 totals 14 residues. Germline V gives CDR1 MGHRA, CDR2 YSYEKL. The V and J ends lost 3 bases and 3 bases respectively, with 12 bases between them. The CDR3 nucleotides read TGCGCCAGCAGCCAGTACGATTCAGGCTACGAGCAGTACTTC. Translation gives CASSQYDSGYEQYF.

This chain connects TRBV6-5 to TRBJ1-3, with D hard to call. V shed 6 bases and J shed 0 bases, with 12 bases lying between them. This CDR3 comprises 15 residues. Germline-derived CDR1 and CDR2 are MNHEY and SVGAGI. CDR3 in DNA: TGTGCCAGCAGCCCCGGACTGCTCTCTGGAAACACCATATATTTT. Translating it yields CASSPGLLSGNTIYF.

CDR3 in amino acids: CASSLDAGAFADTQYF. The CDR3 nucleotides read TGTGCCAGCAGCTTAGACGCAGGGGCCTTCGCAGATACGCAGTATTTT. The chain uses TRBV7-2 and TRBJ2-3; TRBD1 might be the D (6 bases). Trimming cost V 1 base and J 4 bases, with 15 bases left between them. This CDR3 is 16 amino acids long. Germline V lookup: CDR1 SGHTA, CDR2 FQGNSA.

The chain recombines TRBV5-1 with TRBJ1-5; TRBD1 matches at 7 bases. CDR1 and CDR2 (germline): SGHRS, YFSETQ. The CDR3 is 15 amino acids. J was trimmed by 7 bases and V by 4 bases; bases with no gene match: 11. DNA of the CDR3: TGCGCCAGCAGCCCTACAGGGGAACGGGCCCAGCCCCAGCATTTT. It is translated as CASSPTGERAQPQHF.

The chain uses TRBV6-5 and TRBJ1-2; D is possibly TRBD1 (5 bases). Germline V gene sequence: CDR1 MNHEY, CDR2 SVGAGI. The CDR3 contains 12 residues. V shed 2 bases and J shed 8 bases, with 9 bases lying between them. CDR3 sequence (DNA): TGTGCCAGCAGTTACGGGGGGGTGGGCTACACCTTC. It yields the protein CASSYGGVGYTF.

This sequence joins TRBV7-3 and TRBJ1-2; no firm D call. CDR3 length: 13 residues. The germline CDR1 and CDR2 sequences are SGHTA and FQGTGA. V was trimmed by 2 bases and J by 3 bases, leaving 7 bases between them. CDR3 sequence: CASSLSPDYGYTF. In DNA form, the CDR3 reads TGTGCCAGCAGCTTATCGCCGGACTATGGCTACACCTTC.

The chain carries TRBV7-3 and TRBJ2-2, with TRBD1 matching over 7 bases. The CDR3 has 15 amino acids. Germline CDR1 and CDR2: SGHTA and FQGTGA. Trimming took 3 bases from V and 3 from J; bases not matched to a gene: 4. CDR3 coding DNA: TGTGCCAGCAGCTTGGCAGGGGGTTACACCGGGGAGCTGTTTTTT. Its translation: CASSLAGGYTGELFF.

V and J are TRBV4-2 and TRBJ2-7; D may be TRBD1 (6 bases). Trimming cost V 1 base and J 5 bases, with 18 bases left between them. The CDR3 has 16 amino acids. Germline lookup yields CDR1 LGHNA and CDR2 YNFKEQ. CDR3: CASSQVIGGESHEQYF. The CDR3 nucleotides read TGTGCCAGCAGCCAAGTCATAGGGGGAGAATCCCACGAGCAGTACTTC.

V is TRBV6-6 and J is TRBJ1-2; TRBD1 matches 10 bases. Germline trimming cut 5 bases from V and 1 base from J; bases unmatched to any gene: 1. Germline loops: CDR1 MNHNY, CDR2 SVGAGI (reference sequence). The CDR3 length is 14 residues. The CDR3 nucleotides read TGTGCCAGCAGTAGGACAGGGGGTAACTATGGCTACACCTTC. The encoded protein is CASSRTGGNYGYTF.

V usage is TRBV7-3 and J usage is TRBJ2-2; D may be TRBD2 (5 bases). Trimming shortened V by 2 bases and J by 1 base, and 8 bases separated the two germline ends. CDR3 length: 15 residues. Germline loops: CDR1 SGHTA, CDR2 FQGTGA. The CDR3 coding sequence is TGTGCCAGCAGCTTAGGGAGAGGGAACACCGGGGAGCTGTTTTTT. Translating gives CASSLGRGNTGELFF.

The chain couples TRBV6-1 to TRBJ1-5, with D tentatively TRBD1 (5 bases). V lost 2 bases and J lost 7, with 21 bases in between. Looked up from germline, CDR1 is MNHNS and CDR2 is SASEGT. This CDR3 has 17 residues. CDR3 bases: TGTGCCAGCAGTGAACTTGAGGGGAGGGTGGTTTACCAGCCCCAGCATTTT. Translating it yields CASSELEGRVVYQPQHF.

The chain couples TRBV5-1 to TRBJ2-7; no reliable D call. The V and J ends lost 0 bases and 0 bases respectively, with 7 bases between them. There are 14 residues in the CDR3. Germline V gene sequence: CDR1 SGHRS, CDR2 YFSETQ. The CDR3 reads CASSLVLRSYEQYF. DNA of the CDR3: TGCGCCAGCAGCTTGGTACTCCGCTCCTACGAGCAGTACTTC.

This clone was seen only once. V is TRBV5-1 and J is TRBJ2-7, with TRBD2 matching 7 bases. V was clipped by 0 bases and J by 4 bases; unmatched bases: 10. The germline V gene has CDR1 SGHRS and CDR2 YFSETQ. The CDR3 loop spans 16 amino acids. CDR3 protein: CASSLASMSGMYEQYF. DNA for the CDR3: TGCGCCAGCAGCTTGGCGTCTATGAGCGGGATGTACGAGCAGTACTTC.

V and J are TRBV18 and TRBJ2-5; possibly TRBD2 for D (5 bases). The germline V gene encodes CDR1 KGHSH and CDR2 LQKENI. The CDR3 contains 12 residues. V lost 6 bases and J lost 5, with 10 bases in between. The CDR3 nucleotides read TGTGCCAGCTCCCGCTCGGGGGAGACCCAGTACTTC. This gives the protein CASSRSGETQYF. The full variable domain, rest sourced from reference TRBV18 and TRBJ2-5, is NAGVMQNPRHLVRRRGQEARLRCSPMKGHSHVYWYRQLPEEGLKFMVYLQKENIIDESGMPKERFSAEFPKEGPSILRIQQVVRGDSAAYFCASSRSGETQYFGPGTRLLVL.

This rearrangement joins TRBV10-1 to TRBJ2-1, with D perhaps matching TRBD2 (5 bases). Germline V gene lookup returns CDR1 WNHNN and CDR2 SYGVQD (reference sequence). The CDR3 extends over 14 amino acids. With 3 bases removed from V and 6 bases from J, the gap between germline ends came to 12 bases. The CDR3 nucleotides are TGCGCCAGCAGTGAATCCGGGGTCCGCAATGAGCAGTTCTTC. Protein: CASSESGVRNEQFF.

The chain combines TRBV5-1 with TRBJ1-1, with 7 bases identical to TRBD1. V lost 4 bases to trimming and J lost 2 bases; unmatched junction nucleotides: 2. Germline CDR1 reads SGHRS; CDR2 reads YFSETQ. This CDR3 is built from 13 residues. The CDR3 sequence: CASSRQGNTEAFF. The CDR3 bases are TGCGCCAGCAGCCGACAGGGCAACACTGAAGCTTTCTTT.

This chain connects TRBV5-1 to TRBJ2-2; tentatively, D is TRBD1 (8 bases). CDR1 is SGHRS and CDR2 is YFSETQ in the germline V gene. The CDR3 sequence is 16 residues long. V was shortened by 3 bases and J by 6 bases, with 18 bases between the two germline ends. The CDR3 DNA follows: TGCGCCAGCAGCTCCTCCACAGGGGGGGTCGCCGGGGAGCTGTTTTTT. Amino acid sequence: CASSSSTGGVAGELFF.

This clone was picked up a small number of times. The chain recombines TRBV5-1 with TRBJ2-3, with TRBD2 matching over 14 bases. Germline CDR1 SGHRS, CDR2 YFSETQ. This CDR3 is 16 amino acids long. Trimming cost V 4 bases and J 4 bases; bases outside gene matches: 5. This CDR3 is CASSPTSGGVPDTQYF. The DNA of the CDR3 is TGCGCCAGCAGCCCGACTAGCGGGGGGGTCCCAGATACGCAGTATTTT.

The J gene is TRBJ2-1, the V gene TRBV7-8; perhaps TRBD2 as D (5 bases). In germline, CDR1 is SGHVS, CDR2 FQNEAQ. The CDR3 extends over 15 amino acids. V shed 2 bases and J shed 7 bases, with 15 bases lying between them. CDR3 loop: CASSLFLAPTNEQFF. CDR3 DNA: TGTGCCAGCAGCTTATTTCTAGCCCCCACAAATGAGCAGTTCTTC.

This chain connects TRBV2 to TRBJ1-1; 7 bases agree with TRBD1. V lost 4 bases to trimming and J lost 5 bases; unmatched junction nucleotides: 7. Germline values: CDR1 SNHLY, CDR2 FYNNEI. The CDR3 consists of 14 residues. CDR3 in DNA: TGTGCCAGCAGTGGAAGACAGGGTACGACTGAAGCTTTCTTT. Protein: CASSGRQGTTEAFF.

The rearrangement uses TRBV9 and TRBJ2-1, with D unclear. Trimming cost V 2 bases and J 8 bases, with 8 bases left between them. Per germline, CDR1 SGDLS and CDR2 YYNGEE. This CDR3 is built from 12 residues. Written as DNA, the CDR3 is TGTGCCAGCAGCGTTTCGGAGCATGAGCAGTTCTTC. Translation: CASSVSEHEQFF.

CDR3 DNA: TGCGCCAGCAGCTACCTCCCGGACAGGGAATATCCGATGTACGAGCAGTACTTC. Encoded protein: CASSYLPDREYPMYEQYF. The chain uses TRBV5-1 and TRBJ2-7; 8 bases are shared with TRBD1. This CDR3 is 18 amino acids long. Trimming cost V 3 bases and J 4 bases; bases outside gene matches: 18. The germline CDR1 and CDR2 sequences are SGHRS and YFSETQ.

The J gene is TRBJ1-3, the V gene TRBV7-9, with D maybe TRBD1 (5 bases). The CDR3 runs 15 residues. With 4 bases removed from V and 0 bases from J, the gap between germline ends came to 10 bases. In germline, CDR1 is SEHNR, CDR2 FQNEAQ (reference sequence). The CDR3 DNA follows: TGTGCCAGCAGCTCCCTAGGGGTCTCTGGAAACACCATATATTTT. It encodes CASSSLGVSGNTIYF. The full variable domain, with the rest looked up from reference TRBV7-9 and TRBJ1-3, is DTGVSQNPRHKITKRGQNVTFRCDPISEHNRLYWYRQTLGQGPEFLTYFQNEAQLEKSRLLSDRFSAERPKGSFSTLEIQRTEQGDSAMYLCASSSLGVSGNTIYFGEGSWLTVV.

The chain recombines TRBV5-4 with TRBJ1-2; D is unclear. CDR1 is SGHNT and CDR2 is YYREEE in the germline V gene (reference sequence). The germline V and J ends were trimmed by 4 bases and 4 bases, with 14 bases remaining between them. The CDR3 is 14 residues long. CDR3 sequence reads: CASSLDGRTYGYTF. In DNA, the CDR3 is TGTGCCAGCAGCCTGGATGGGAGGACCTATGGCTACACCTTC.

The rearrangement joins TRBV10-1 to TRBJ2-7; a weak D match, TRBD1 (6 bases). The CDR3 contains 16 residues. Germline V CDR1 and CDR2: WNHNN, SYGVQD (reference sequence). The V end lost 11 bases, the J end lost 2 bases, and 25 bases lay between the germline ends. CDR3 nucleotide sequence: TGCGCCGACCTACAGGGTGACCCCACTCGGGCCTACGAGCAGTACTTC. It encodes CADLQGDPTRAYEQYF.

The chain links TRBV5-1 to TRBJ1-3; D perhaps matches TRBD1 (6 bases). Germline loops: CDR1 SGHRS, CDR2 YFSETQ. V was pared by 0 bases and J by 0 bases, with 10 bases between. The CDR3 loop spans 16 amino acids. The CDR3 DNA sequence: TGCGCCAGCAGCTTGGGGGGGCTAAACTCTGGAAACACCATATATTTT. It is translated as CASSLGGLNSGNTIYF.

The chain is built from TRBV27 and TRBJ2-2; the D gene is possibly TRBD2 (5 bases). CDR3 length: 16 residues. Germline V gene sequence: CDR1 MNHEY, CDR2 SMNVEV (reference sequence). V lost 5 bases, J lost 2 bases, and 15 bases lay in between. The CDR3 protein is CASSHTSLPNTGELFF. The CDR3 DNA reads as TGTGCCAGCAGTCATACTAGTTTGCCTAACACCGGGGAGCTGTTTTTT.